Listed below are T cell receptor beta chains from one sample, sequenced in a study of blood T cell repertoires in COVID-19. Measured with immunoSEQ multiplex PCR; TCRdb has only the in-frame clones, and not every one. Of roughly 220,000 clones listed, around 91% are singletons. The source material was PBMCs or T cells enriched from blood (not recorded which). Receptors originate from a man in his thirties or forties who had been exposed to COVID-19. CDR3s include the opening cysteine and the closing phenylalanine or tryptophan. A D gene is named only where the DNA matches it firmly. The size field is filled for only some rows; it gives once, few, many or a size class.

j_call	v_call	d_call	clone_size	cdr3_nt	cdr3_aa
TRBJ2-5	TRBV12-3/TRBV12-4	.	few	TGTGCCAGCAGTCTCCAAGAGACCCAGTACTTC	CASSLQETQYF
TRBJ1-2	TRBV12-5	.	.	TGTGCTAGTGGTGCAGTGAACTATGGCTACACCTTC	CASGAVNYGYTF
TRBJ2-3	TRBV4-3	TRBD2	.	TGCGCCAGCAGCCAGCCATCCGGGACTAGCGGGGTGGTCCGGGATACGCAGTATTTT	CASSQPSGTSGVVRDTQYF
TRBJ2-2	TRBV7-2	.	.	TGTGCCAGCAGCCAAACTACTACCTATGAGGAGCTGTTTTTT	CASSQTTTYEELFF
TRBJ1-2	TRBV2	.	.	TGTGCCGGACGACAGGAAAGCTATGGCTACACCTTC	CAGRQESYGYTF
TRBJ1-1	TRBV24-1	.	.	TGTGCCACCAATCTAGGCGGGGACCCTAACGCTGAAGCTTTCTTT	CATNLGGDPNAEAFF
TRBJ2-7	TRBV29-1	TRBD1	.	TGCAGCGTTGACAGGGGGCCCTACGAGCAGTACTTC	CSVDRGPYEQYF
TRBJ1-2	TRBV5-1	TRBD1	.	TGCGCCAGCAGCTTGGCTACAGGGGGCTTACATGGCTACACCTTC	CASSLATGGLHGYTF
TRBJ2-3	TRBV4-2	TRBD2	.	TGTGCCAGCAGCCAAGCCTCGCGGGGGGGCAGGGATACGCAGTATTTT	CASSQASRGGRDTQYF
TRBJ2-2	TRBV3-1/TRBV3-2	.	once	TGTGCCAGCAACCCGGGGGGGGCGGGGGACAGGGCCCCCGGGGAGCTGTTTTTT	CASNPGGAGDRAPGELFF
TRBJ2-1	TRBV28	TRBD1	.	TGTGCCAGCAGCCGCGAGGACAGGGGGTTATTCTTC	CASSREDRGLFF
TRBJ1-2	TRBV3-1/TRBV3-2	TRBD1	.	TGTGCCAGCAGCCAAGGGAGGGGACAGTTCGGCTACACCTTC	CASSQGRGQFGYTF
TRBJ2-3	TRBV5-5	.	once	TGTGCCAGCAGCTGGAGCGGAACGGGCACAGATACGCAGTATTTT	CASSWSGTGTDTQYF
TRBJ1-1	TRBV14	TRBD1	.	TGTGCCAGCAGCCCTCACCGGACAGGTCGGGGGACTGAAGCTTTCTTT	CASSPHRTGRGTEAFF
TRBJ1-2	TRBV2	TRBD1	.	TGTGCCAGCAGCCGATCGGGACAGGGGGCTTATGGCTACACCTTC	CASSRSGQGAYGYTF
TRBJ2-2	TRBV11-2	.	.	TGTGCCAGCAGCGTCGAGATCACCGGGGAGCTGTTTTTT	CASSVEITGELFF
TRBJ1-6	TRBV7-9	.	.	TGTGCCAGCAGCTTAGATGGTAGGGGTTATTCACCCCTCCACTTT	CASSLDGRGYSPLHF
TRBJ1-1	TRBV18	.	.	TGTGCCAGCACGGTCTCGGGACACCTGAACACTGAAGCTTTCTTT	CASTVSGHLNTEAFF
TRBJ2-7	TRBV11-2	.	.	TGTGCCAGCAGCGCTAATGAGGACGAGCAGTACTTC	CASSANEDEQYF
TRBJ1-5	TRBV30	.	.	TGTGCCTGGAGTAAGGAACTGGGCGTTCAGCCCCAGCATTTT	CAWSKELGVQPQHF
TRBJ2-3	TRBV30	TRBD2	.	TGTGCCTGGGGGAGGGAAACTGGAGATACGCAGTATTTT	CAWGRETGDTQYF
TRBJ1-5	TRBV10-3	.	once	TGTGCCATCAGTGAAACAGGCGATAGCAATCAGCCCCAGCATTTT	CAISETGDSNQPQHF
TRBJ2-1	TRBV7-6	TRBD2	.	TGTGCCAGCAGCTTAACTACTAGCGGGGGTAGGAATGAGCAGTTCTTC	CASSLTTSGGRNEQFF
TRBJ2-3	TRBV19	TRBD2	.	TGTGCCAGTAGTATTTCCCCTAGCGGCTCGGGTGATACGCAGTATTTT	CASSISPSGSGDTQYF
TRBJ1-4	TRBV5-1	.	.	TGCGCCAGCAGCTTGGGGGCGCAGAGAAATGAAAAACTGTTTTTT	CASSLGAQRNEKLFF
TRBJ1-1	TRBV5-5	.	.	TGTGCCAGCAGCTTGGTGCCCCTGAGTGATGCTTTCTTT	CASSLVPLSDAFF
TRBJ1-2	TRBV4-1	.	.	TGCGCCAGCAGCCAGGCCGGGGATGGCTACACCTTC	CASSQAGDGYTF
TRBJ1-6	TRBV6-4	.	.	TGTGCCAGCAGTGAGGAGGGTTTCCATTCACCCCTCCACTTT	CASSEEGFHSPLHF
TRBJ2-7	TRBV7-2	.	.	TGTGCCAGCAGCCCGCAGGGGAGGCAGTACTTC	CASSPQGRQYF
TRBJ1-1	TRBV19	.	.	TGTGCCAGTACCCCCGACAGGCTGAACACTGAAGCTTTCTTT	CASTPDRLNTEAFF
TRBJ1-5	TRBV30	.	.	TGTGCCTGGAGTGCGGGGGGACTTCATCAGCCCCAGCATTTT	CAWSAGGLHQPQHF
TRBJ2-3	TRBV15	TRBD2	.	TGTGCCACCAGCACCGGGGGGACAGATACGCAGTATTTT	CATSTGGTDTQYF
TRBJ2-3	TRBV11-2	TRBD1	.	TGTGCCAGCAGCCCCCGACAGGGACCGCCCAGGGATACGCAGTATTTT	CASSPRQGPPRDTQYF
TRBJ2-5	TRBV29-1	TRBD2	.	TGCAGCGTTGAATGGTTTGGGGGGGAAAAGTTTCAAGAGACCCAGTACTTC	CSVEWFGGEKFQETQYF
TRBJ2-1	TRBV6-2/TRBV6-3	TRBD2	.	TGTGCCAGCAGCCTTAGCGGGGCTACCTACAATGAGCAGTTCTTC	CASSLSGATYNEQFF
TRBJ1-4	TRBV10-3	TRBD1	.	TGTGCCATCAGTGCCGGGACAGGGGGTGAAAAACTGTTTTTT	CAISAGTGGEKLFF
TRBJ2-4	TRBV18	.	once	TGTGCCAGCTCACCCCGGCCAATAGGGGACAAAAACATTCAGTACTTC	CASSPRPIGDKNIQYF
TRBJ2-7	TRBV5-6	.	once	TGTGCCAGCAGCTTGGGGGCGCGCCTCGAGCAGTACTTC	CASSLGARLEQYF
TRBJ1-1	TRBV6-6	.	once	TGTGCCAGCAGTCCCTATGATCAGAACACTGAAGCTTTCTTT	CASSPYDQNTEAFF
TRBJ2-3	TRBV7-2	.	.	TGTGCCAGCAGCTTAGCGACTAGCACAGATACGCAGTATTTT	CASSLATSTDTQYF
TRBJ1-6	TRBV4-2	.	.	TGTGCCAGCAGCCAAGCCACTAAGGATAATTCACCCCTCCACTTT	CASSQATKDNSPLHF
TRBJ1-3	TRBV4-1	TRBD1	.	TGCGCCAGCAGCCAACCAAGACAGGGTGTAGGAAACACCATATATTTT	CASSQPRQGVGNTIYF
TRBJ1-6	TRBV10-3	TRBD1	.	TGTGCCACCTCCGGGACAGGGAGGAGGAGGGCGGATTCACCCCTCCACTTT	CATSGTGRRRADSPLHF
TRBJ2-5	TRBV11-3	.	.	TGTGCCAGCAGCTTAGGGATCCGGGAGAGCGAGACCCAGTACTTC	CASSLGIRESETQYF
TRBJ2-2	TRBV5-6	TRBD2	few	TGTGCCAGCAGCCCCCGACTAGCGTACACCGGGGAGCTGTTTTTT	CASSPRLAYTGELFF
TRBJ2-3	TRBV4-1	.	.	TGCGCCAGTTCGCGGACTAATTCCCGAGATACGCAGTATTTT	CASSRTNSRDTQYF
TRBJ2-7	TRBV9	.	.	TGTGCCAGCAGCGTGGGGCAATCCTACGAGCAGTACTTC	CASSVGQSYEQYF
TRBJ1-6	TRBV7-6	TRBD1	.	TGTGCCAGCAAACGGGAAGCACAGGGGGGCTTTAATTCACCCCTCCACTTT	CASKREAQGGFNSPLHF
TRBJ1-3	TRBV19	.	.	TGTGCCAGCCTCTCAGGCGCTGGAAACACCATATATTTT	CASLSGAGNTIYF
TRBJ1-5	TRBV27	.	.	TGTGCCAGCCAGTTCAGCGGGGCTGGGCAGCCCCAGCATTTT	CASQFSGAGQPQHF
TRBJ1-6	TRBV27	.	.	TGTGCCAGTCGCGGAGAAAATTCACCCCTCCACTTT	CASRGENSPLHF
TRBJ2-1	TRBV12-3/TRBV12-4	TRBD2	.	TGTGCCAGCACCCTACTCGCGGGGGGCTCCCAGTTCTTC	CASTLLAGGSQFF
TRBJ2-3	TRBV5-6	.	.	TGTGCCAGCAGCTTAGTGGGCGGCAGGGGTGGAGATACGCAGTATTTT	CASSLVGGRGGDTQYF
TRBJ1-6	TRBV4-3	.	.	TGCGCCAGCAGCCAACCGGAGGGGATAAATAATTCACCCCTCCACTTT	CASSQPEGINNSPLHF
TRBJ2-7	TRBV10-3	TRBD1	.	TGTGCCATCAGTGAGTCGCCGTTTGCCGGGACAGGGAGGGGCGAGCAGTACTTC	CAISESPFAGTGRGEQYF